This T cell receptor (beta chain) was profiled in a study of T cells after posttransplantation cyclophosphamide. This clone was seen at least ten times. The target antigen is unknown. Study-wide points: TRB clonality was highly associated with recipient CMV seropositivity and reactivation. Skin or GI-infiltrating T cells shared few TRB sequences with blood. Donor CD8+ memory clones often dominated recipient blood repertoires at later times.

Produced via immunoSEQ multiplex PCR; TCRdb's table is partial and in-frame only. This sample carries about 38,000 clones, none of them present only once. The source material was PBMCs. The receptor was derived from a middle-aged man in good health, CMV-negative, and a related stem cell transplant donor.

CDR3 coding DNA: TGCGCCAGCAGCTTCGAAGGGACAGGGAAAAGCTCCTACGAGCAGTACTTC. Amino acids: CASSFEGTGKSSYEQYF. The genes are TRBV5-1 and TRBJ2-7; 9 positions match TRBD1. The CDR3 covers 17 residues. Germline CDR1 SGHRS, CDR2 YFSETQ. V trimming: 2 bases; J trimming: 0 bases; junction bases outside the gene matches: 9.